These T cell receptor beta chains were read from a single sample in a study of CD8 T cells in Susac syndrome. TCRdb re-called the immunoSEQ multiplex PCR reads with MiXCR, one entry per CDR3 protein. The table lists under 200,000 distinct CDR3 sequences, about 94% of them singletons. Sequenced input: CD4+ T cells from PBMCs. These receptors were collected from a human donor in good health. CDR3s leave out the opening cysteine and the closing phenylalanine or tryptophan. Size is omitted from some rows. Given values are once, few, many or a class for expanded clones.

clone size: .; V gene: TRBV9; J gene: TRBJ2-7; CDR3 protein: ASSITGTGDYEQY
clone size: .; V gene: TRBV28; J gene: TRBJ2-2; CDR3 protein: ASSTTGTNGELF
clone size: .; V gene: TRBV24-1; J gene: TRBJ2-3; CDR3 protein: ATSGQGTTDTQY
clone size: once; V gene: TRBV12-3/TRBV12-4; J gene: TRBJ2-6; CDR3 protein: ASSLRSGHSGANVLT
clone size: .; V gene: TRBV6-5; J gene: TRBJ2-3; CDR3 protein: ASSRSGLGADTQY
clone size: once; V gene: TRBV5-6; J gene: TRBJ1-5; CDR3 protein: ASSFRETNQPQH
clone size: .; V gene: TRBV7-9; J gene: TRBJ2-3; CDR3 protein: ASSPGTPGGGTQY
clone size: .; V gene: TRBV6-2/TRBV6-3; J gene: TRBJ2-1; CDR3 protein: ASSYGARYNEQF
clone size: .; V gene: TRBV6-1; J gene: TRBJ2-5; CDR3 protein: ASRRRLAGGQETQY
clone size: .; V gene: TRBV3-1; J gene: TRBJ2-1; CDR3 protein: ASSQEGSGGYNEQF
clone size: .; V gene: TRBV18; J gene: TRBJ2-7; CDR3 protein: ASSRQGANSYEQY
clone size: .; V gene: TRBV12-3/TRBV12-4; J gene: TRBJ1-2; CDR3 protein: ASRPGQGNYGYT
clone size: .; V gene: TRBV3-1; J gene: TRBJ2-5; CDR3 protein: ASSHQQGQETQY
clone size: .; V gene: TRBV7-3; J gene: TRBJ2-5; CDR3 protein: ASSLMGTPETQY
clone size: .; V gene: TRBV12-3/TRBV12-4; J gene: TRBJ1-6; CDR3 protein: ASSFDNGYNSPLH
clone size: once; V gene: TRBV20-1; J gene: TRBJ2-3; CDR3 protein: SARRSLLAGYTDTQY
clone size: .; V gene: TRBV20-1; J gene: TRBJ2-1; CDR3 protein: SARARGSYNEQF
clone size: .; V gene: TRBV4-2; J gene: TRBJ1-4; CDR3 protein: ASGEDRTNEKLF
clone size: .; V gene: TRBV20-1; J gene: TRBJ2-1; CDR3 protein: SARDLGGYNEQF
clone size: .; V gene: TRBV20-1; J gene: TRBJ1-5; CDR3 protein: SASPGLNQPQH
clone size: .; V gene: TRBV20-1; J gene: TRBJ1-2; CDR3 protein: SARAGTGGNGYT
clone size: .; V gene: TRBV7-6; J gene: TRBJ2-5; CDR3 protein: ASSFGTVQETQY
clone size: once; V gene: TRBV4-3; J gene: TRBJ1-2; CDR3 protein: ASSQDTRTDDGYT
clone size: .; V gene: TRBV18; J gene: TRBJ1-1; CDR3 protein: ASSRQKGYTEAF